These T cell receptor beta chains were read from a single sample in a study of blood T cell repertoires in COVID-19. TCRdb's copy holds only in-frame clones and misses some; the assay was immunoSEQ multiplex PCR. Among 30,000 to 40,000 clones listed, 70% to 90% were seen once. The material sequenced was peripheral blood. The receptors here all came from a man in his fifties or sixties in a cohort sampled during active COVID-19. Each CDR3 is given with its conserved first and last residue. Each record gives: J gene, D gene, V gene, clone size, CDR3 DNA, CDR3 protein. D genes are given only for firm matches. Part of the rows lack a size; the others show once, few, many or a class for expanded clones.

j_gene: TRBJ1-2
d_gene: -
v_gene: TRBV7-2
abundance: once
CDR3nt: TGTGCCAGCAGCTTAGTGGTCAGGGCGCATGGCTACACCTTC
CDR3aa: CASSLVVRAHGYTF

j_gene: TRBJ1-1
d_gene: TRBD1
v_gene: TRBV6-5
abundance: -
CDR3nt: TGTGCCAGCAGATCTCGACAGGGGAACACTGAAGCTTTCTTT
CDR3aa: CASRSRQGNTEAFF

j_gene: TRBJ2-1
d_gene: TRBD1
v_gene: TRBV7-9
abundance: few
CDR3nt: TGTGCCAGCAGCCCCCGACAGGGTAGGAATGAGCAGTTCTTC
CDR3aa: CASSPRQGRNEQFF

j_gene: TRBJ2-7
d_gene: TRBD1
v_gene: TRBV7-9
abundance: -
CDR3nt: TGTGCCAGCAGGGGGACAGGTCCCTACGAGCAGTACTTC
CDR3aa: CASRGTGPYEQYF

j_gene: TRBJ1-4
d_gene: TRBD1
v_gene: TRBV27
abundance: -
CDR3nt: TGTGCCAGCAGTCGAGGGACAGTTTTCGGGGAAAAACTGTTTTTT
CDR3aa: CASSRGTVFGEKLFF

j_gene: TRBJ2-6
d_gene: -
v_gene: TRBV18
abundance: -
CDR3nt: TGTGCCAGCTCTGGAATGTCGACAGGAGTATCTGGGGCCAACGTCCTGACTTTC
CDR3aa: CASSGMSTGVSGANVLTF

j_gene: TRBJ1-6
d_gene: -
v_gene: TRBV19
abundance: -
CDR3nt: TGTGCCAGTAGTATAGGAGCTCGGGGCTCCTATAATTCACCCCTCCACTTT
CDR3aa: CASSIGARGSYNSPLHF

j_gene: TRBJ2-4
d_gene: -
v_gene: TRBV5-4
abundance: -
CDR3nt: TGTGCCAGCAGCCCAGAGGCAGGTAGGGGGAACATTCAGTACTTC
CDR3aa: CASSPEAGRGNIQYF

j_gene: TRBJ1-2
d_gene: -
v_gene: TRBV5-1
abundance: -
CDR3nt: TGCGCCAGCAGAAGCGGGGGGATGTACTATGGCTACACCTTC
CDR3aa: CASRSGGMYYGYTF

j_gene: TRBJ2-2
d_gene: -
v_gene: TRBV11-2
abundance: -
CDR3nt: TGTGCCAGCAGCCCAGAAATGGGCAGGGTCAACACCGGGGAGCTGTTTTTT
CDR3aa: CASSPEMGRVNTGELFF